This T cell receptor beta chain was identified in a study of blood T cells in healthy people across ages. Many counts were recorded for this clonotype. With a J-beta primer mix and a sample-barcoded 5' primer, a second PCR ran 7 to 11 cycles. TCRdb reanalysed the 5' RACE reads using MiXCR and keeps one entry per CDR3 protein. Here the sample spans approximately 810,000 distinct CDR3 sequences, roughly 40% being singletons. This clonotype was obtained from a man aged 18 to 29 in good health. The sequencing input was blood.

In DNA form, the CDR3 reads TGTGCCAGCAGCTTAGGCGGATATCGGGGCTATGGCTACACCTTC. This translates into CASSLGGYRGYGYTF. This chain links TRBV7-2 with TRBJ1-2; D is ambiguous. V lost 1 base to trimming and J lost 4 bases, with 13 bases between them. Germline values: CDR1 SGHTA, CDR2 FQGNSA. The CDR3 runs 15 residues. Full variable domain (rest looked up from reference TRBV7-2 and TRBJ1-2): GAGVSQSPSNKVTEKGKDVELRCDPISGHTALYWYRQSLGQGLEFLIYFQGNSAPDKSGLPSDRFSAERTGGSVSTLTIQRTQQEDSAVYLCASSLGGYRGYGYTFGSGTRLTVV.